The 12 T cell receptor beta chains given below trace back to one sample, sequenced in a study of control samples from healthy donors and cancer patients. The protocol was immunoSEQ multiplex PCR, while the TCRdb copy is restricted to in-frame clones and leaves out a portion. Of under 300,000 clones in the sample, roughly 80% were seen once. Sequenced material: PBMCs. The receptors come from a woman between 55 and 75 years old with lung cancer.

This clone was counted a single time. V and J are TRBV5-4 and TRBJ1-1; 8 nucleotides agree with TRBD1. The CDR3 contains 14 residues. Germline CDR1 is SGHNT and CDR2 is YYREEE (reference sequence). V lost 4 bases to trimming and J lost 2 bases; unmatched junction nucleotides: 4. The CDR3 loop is CASSLDRANTEAFF. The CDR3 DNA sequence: TGTGCCAGCAGCCTGGACAGGGCAAACACTGAAGCTTTCTTT.

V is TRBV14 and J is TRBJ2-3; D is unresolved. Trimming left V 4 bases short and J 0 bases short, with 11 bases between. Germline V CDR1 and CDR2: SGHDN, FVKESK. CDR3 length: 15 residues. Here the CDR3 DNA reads TGTGCCAGCAGCCTTCCTTATGGGAGCACAGATACGCAGTATTTT. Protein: CASSLPYGSTDTQYF.

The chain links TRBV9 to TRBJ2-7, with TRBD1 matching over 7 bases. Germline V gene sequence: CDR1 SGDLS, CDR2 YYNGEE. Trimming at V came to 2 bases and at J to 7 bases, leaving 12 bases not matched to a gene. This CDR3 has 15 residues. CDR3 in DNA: TGTGCCAGCAGCGTGGACCCCGTGTCAGGGGGTGAGCAGTACTTC. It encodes CASSVDPVSGGEQYF.

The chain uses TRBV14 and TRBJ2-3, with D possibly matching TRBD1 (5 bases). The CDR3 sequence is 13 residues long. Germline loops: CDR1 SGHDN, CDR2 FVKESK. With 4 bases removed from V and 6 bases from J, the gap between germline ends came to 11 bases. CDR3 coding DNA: TGTGCCAGCAGCCTCCTAGGGGCGGATACGCAGTATTTT. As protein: CASSLLGADTQYF.

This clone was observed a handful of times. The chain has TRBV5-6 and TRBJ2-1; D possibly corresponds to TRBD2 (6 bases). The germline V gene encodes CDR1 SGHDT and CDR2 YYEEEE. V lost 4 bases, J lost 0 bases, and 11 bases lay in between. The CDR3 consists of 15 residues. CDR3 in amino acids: CASSRGVSSYNEQFF. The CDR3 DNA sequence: TGTGCCAGCAGCCGCGGGGTTAGCTCCTACAATGAGCAGTTCTTC.

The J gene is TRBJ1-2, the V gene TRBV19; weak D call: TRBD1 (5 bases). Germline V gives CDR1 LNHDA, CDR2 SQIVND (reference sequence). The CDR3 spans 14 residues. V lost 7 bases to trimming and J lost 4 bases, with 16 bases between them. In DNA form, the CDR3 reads TGTGCCAGTACCTCGGGACGGAGTCTCTATGGCTACACCTTC. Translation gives CASTSGRSLYGYTF.

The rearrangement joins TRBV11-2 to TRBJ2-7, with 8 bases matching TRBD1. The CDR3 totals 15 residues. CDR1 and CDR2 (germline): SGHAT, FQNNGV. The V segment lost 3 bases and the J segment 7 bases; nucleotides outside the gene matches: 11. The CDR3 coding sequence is TGTGCCAGCAGCTTTCCCGGGACAGGTAGTAAGGAGCAGTACTTC. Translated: CASSFPGTGSKEQYF.

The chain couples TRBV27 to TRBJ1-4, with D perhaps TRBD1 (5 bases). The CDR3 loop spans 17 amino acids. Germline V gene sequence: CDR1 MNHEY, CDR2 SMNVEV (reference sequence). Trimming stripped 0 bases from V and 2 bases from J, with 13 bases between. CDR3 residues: CASSLSIGGRTNEKLFF. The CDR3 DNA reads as TGTGCCAGCAGTTTATCGATTGGGGGTCGGACTAATGAAAAACTGTTTTTT. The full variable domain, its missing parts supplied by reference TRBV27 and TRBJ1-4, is EAQVTQNPRYLITVTGKKLTVTCSQNMNHEYMSWYRQDPGLGLRQIYYSMNVEVTDKGDVPEGYKVSRKEKRNFPLILESPSPNQTSLYFCASSLSIGGRTNEKLFFGSGTQLSVL.

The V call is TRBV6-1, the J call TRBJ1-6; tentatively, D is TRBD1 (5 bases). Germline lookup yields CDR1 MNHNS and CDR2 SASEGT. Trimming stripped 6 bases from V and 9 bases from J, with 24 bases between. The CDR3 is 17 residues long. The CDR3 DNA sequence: TGTGCCAGCAGCGAACTGGGAGGGGCGTGGGCGAGTTCACCCCTCCACTTT. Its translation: CASSELGGAWASSPLHF.

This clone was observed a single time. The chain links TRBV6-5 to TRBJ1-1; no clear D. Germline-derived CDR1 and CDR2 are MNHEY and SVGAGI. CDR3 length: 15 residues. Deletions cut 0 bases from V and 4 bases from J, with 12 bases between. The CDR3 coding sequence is TGTGCCAGCAGTTACTCTAGGGTTGTTTCCACTGAAGCTTTCTTT. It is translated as CASSYSRVVSTEAFF.

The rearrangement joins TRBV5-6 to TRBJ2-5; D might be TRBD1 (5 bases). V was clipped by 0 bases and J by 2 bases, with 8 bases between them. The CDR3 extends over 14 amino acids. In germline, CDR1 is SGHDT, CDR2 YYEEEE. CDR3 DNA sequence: TGTGCCAGCAGCTTGGAGACAGCACAAGAGACCCAGTACTTC. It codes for CASSLETAQETQYF. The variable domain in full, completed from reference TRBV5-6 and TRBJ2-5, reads DAGVTQSPTHLIKTRGQQVTLRCSPKSGHDTVSWYQQALGQGPQFIFQYYEEEERQRGNFPDRFSGHQFPNYSSELNVNALLLGDSALYLCASSLETAQETQYFGPGTRLLVL.

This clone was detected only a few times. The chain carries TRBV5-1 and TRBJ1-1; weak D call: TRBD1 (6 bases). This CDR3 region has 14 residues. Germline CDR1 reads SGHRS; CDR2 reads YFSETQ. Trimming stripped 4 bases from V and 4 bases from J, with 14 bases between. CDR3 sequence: CASSTGQPATEAFF. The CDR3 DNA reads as TGCGCCAGCAGCACCGGACAGCCTGCCACTGAAGCTTTCTTT.